These 27 T cell receptor beta chains originate from one sample sequenced in a study of T cells after yellow fever vaccination. TCRdb reanalysed the 5' RACE reads using MiXCR and keeps one entry per CDR3 protein. Counted here are 80,000 to 100,000 distinct CDR3 sequences, roughly 8.2% occurring once; the ten biggest clones make up approximately 16%. Sequenced material: CD8+ T cells not binding an NS4B(214-222) dextramer, sorted from PBMCs, taken around 16 days after the first yellow fever vaccination. These receptors were collected from a man aged 18 to 29 who received the YFV17D yellow fever vaccine.

This clonotype was detected only a few times. J is TRBJ1-2 and V is TRBV6-2 or TRBV6-3; 7 nucleotides line up with TRBD1. CDR1 and CDR2 from the germline V gene are MNHEY and SVGEGT. The ends lost 8 bases at V and 2 bases at J; junction bases unmatched: 5. This CDR3 is 13 amino acids long. CDR3 sequence reads: CASEPGQNYGYTF. In nucleotides, the CDR3 is TGTGCCAGCGAACCGGGACAGAACTATGGCTACACCTTC.

The sample holds a few counts of this clonotype. J is TRBJ1-5 and V is TRBV20-1; D possibly corresponds to TRBD1 (5 bases). Per germline, CDR1 DFQATT and CDR2 SNEGSKA (reference sequence). Trimming took off 1 base at V and 5 bases at J, with 18 bases between the two ends. The length of the CDR3 is 16 residues. The CDR3 DNA is TGCAGTGCTAGAGTTGGGGCCACCCTGGACGATCAGCCCCAGCATTTT. Translation: CSARVGATLDDQPQHF.

In its sample, this clonotype was seen a few times. This chain connects TRBV29-1 to TRBJ2-1; 11 bases align to TRBD2. This CDR3 region has 17 residues. CDR1 and CDR2 (germline): SQVTM, ANQGSEA. The V segment lost 1 base and the J segment 4 bases; nucleotides outside the gene matches: 9. The CDR3 DNA sequence: TGCAGCGTTGAAGGCGTATTAGCGGGGGGGGAATACAATGAGCAGTTCTTC. This encodes CSVEGVLAGGEYNEQFF.

This clonotype was found a few times. The chain is built from TRBV7-2 and TRBJ1-5; 8 bases match TRBD1. V lost 4 bases and J lost 5; bases outside the gene matches: 7. Per germline, CDR1 SGHTA and CDR2 FQGNSA. The CDR3 length is 15 residues. The CDR3 coding sequence is TGTGCCAGCAGCTACCGCGGACAGGGCGATCAGCCCCAGCATTTT. It translates to CASSYRGQGDQPQHF.

This sequence joins TRBV2 and TRBJ2-3; D is ambiguous. V lost 8 bases and J 6 bases, leaving 6 bases between the germline ends. This CDR3 contains 10 residues. CDR1 and CDR2 from the germline V gene are SNHLY and FYNNEI. The chain's CDR3 is CASVSDTQYF. The CDR3 DNA reads TGTGCCAGCGTCAGTGATACGCAGTATTTT.

The rearrangement links TRBV7-2 to TRBJ2-7, with TRBD1 identical over 7 bases. The CDR3 spans 13 residues. The J segment lost 6 bases and the V segment lost 4 bases, leaving 6 bases of the junction unmatched. CDR1 and CDR2 from the germline V gene are SGHTA and FQGNSA. As DNA, the CDR3 is TGTGCCAGCAGCTCGACAGGGTTTGGCGAGCAGTACGTC. Amino acids: CASSSTGFGEQYV.

This clonotype was counted between two and nine times. The chain is built from TRBV27 and TRBJ2-2; D not resolved. This CDR3 is built from 13 residues. V was clipped by 2 bases and J by 5 bases, with 6 bases between them. Germline lookup yields CDR1 MNHEY and CDR2 SMNVEV (reference sequence). The CDR3 DNA sequence: TGTGCCAGCAGTTTACTGGGGACCGGGGAGCTGTTTTTT. It is translated as CASSLLGTGELFF.

This clonotype was counted many times. The V gene is TRBV4-1, the J gene TRBJ1-2; no clear D. V was cut by 3 bases and J by 0 bases, with 11 bases left in between. The CDR3 loop spans 15 amino acids. Germline V gene data show CDR1 as MGHRA and CDR2 as YSYEKL. The CDR3 here is CASSHLRTSNYGYTF. The CDR3, as DNA: TGCGCCAGCAGCCATCTTAGGACCTCTAACTATGGCTACACCTTC.

This clonotype has more than one count but fewer than ten. V and J are TRBV25-1 and TRBJ2-5, with a possible D match to TRBD2 (5 bases). From germline, CDR1 is MGHDK and CDR2 SYGVNS. The V and J ends lost 5 bases and 5 bases respectively, with 9 bases between them. The CDR3 extends over 12 amino acids. The CDR3 DNA sequence: TGTGCCAGCAGTTGGCCGGGGGAGACCCAGTACTTC. Translating it yields CASSWPGETQYF.

V usage is TRBV7-6 and J usage is TRBJ1-4, with no clear D. The V end lost 5 bases, the J end lost 6 bases, and 16 bases lay between the germline ends. In germline, CDR1 is SGHVS, CDR2 FNYEAQ. This CDR3 has 15 residues. The CDR3 sequence: CASSPHPWGDEKLFF. In DNA, the CDR3 is TGTGCCAGCAGCCCCCACCCCTGGGGTGATGAAAAACTGTTTTTT.

In this sample, this clonotype turned up a few times. The V call is TRBV12-3 or TRBV12-4, the J call TRBJ2-3; 7 nucleotides match TRBD1. The CDR3 is 14 amino acids. The ends lost 6 bases at V and 3 bases at J; junction bases unmatched: 6. The CDR3 sequence: CASSRQGMTDTQYF. Written as DNA, the CDR3 is TGTGCCAGCAGCCGACAGGGAATGACAGATACGCAGTATTTT.

V and J are TRBV4-3 and TRBJ1-1; a possible D gene is TRBD1 (6 bases). This CDR3 contains 16 residues. CDR1 and CDR2 from the germline V gene are LGHNA and YSLEER. V gave up 1 base and J gave up 0 bases, with 12 bases separating them. The CDR3 region is CASSQVLGHLNTEAFF. As DNA, the CDR3 is TGCGCCAGCAGCCAAGTCCTGGGACATCTGAACACTGAAGCTTTCTTT.

This clonotype was observed at least ten times. The chain joins TRBV11-2 to TRBJ2-1; TRBD2 aligns across 7 bases. This CDR3 comprises 15 residues. Germline V gene lookup returns CDR1 SGHAT and CDR2 FQNNGV. The trim removed 5 bases at V and 2 bases at J, leaving 6 bases unmatched. The CDR3 region has the DNA TGTGCCAGCAGCAGCGGGGCCCGGACCTACAATGAGCAGTTCTTC. Translation gives CASSSGARTYNEQFF. The whole variable domain, filled in from reference TRBV11-2 and TRBJ2-1, reads EAGVAQSPRYKIIEKRQSVAFWCNPISGHATLYWYQQILGQGPKLLIQFQNNGVVDDSQLPKDRFSAERLKGVDSTLKIQPAKLEDSAVYLCASSSGARTYNEQFFGPGTRLTVL.

This clonotype was counted between two and nine times. J is TRBJ2-2 and V is TRBV28; D gene ambiguous. Trimming cost V 5 bases and J 4 bases, with 14 bases left between them. The CDR3 is 15 amino acids. Germline CDR1 and CDR2: MDHEN and SYDVKM. CDR3 nucleotides: TGTGCCAGCAGTCTCCGGGCAGAAATCACCGGGGAGCTGTTTTTT. It encodes CASSLRAEITGELFF.

This chain links TRBV7-3 with TRBJ2-1; TRBD2 matches at 11 bases. J was trimmed by 8 bases and V by 4 bases; bases with no gene match: 7. Germline loops: CDR1 SGHTA, CDR2 FQGTGA. There are 15 residues in the CDR3. CDR3 amino acids: CASSSLAGGRDEQFF. Written as DNA, the CDR3 is TGTGCCAGCAGCTCTCTAGCGGGGGGTAGGGATGAGCAGTTCTTC.

The CDR3 here is CASSYSSRGGPPTDTQYF. CDR3 sequence (DNA): TGTGCCAGCAGTTACTCGAGTCGCGGGGGTCCACCGACAGATACGCAGTATTTT. This rearrangement joins TRBV6-5 to TRBJ2-3; 7 bases map to TRBD2. V trimming: 0 bases; J trimming: 3 bases; junction bases outside the gene matches: 12. The germline gives CDR1 MNHEY, CDR2 SVGAGI. The CDR3 consists of 18 residues.

The chain carries TRBV11-2 and TRBJ2-7; 11 bases align to TRBD1. Germline V gene lookup returns CDR1 SGHAT and CDR2 FQNNGV. The V segment lost 5 bases and the J segment 4 bases; nucleotides outside the gene matches: 7. CDR3 length: 15 amino acids. The CDR3 DNA sequence: TGTGCCAGCAGCCCCGGGACAGGGGGGTTTTACGAGCAGTACGTC. Translating gives CASSPGTGGFYEQYV.

The chain has TRBV20-1 and TRBJ2-3, with 11 bases aligning to TRBD2. The CDR3 covers 15 residues. The V and J ends lost 5 bases and 6 bases, in that order; junction bases with no gene match: 10. Looked up from germline, CDR1 is DFQATT and CDR2 is SNEGSKA (reference sequence). As DNA, the CDR3 is TGCAGTGCTTTGGGGGGACTAGCGGTCACGGATACGCAGTATTTT. This codes for CSALGGLAVTDTQYF.

The chain carries TRBV18 and TRBJ2-3; D might be TRBD1 or TRBD2, each matching 7 bases. The ends were cut back, 6 bases at V and 4 bases at J, with 11 bases in the middle. Germline V CDR1 and CDR2: KGHSH, LQKENI. The CDR3 is 13 residues long. The CDR3 DNA sequence: TGTGCCAGCTCCCCAGGGGGGGCAGATACGCAGTATTTT. As protein: CASSPGGADTQYF.

This clonotype was seen a few times. The genes are TRBV28 and TRBJ1-2, with D unclear. This CDR3 has 16 residues. Germline V CDR1 and CDR2: MDHEN, SYDVKM. Trimming removed 4 bases at V and 0 bases at J, with 15 bases between. The DNA of the CDR3 is TGTGCCAGCAGTTCCCTTCTAATGCCGTCTAACTATGGCTACACCTTC. Its translation is CASSSLLMPSNYGYTF.

The J gene is TRBJ1-5, the V gene TRBV28; no clear D gene. Germline V gene lookup returns CDR1 MDHEN and CDR2 SYDVKM. V was clipped by 1 base and J by 7 bases, with 11 bases between them. The CDR3 is made up of 14 amino acids. CDR3 sequence reads: CASSLYEEGQPQHF. As DNA, the CDR3 is TGTGCCAGCAGTTTATATGAGGAAGGCCAGCCCCAGCATTTT.

At least ten counts were recorded for this clonotype. The chain couples TRBV21-1 to TRBJ2-4. TRBV21-1 is listed as a pseudogene. The CDR3 has 13 amino acids. The DNA of the CDR3 is TGTGCCAGCAGCAAGTTAGCCAAAAACATTCAGTACTTC. It translates to CASSKLAKNIQYF.

This clonotype has more than one count but fewer than ten. This sequence joins TRBV20-1 and TRBJ2-1, with a tentative D call TRBD1 (7 bases). Trimming left V 2 bases short and J 6 bases short, with 14 bases between. The germline gives CDR1 DFQATT, CDR2 SNEGSKA (reference sequence). This CDR3 comprises 14 residues. The CDR3 region has the DNA TGCAGTGCTAGACACCCCCAGGGGGGCAATGAGCAGTTCTTC. Its translation is CSARHPQGGNEQFF.

The chain carries TRBV6-1 and TRBJ2-1; D is possibly TRBD2 (6 bases). Germline V CDR1 and CDR2: MNHNS, SASEGT. Trimming shortened V by 5 bases and J by 0 bases, and 11 bases separated the two germline ends. The CDR3 is 15 residues long. The DNA for the CDR3 is TGTGCCAGCAGTCTGAGCGGGCCCTCCTACAATGAGCAGTTCTTC. Its protein product is CASSLSGPSYNEQFF.

The CDR3 reads CASSFVGTTDTQYF. The CDR3, as DNA: TGTGCCAGCAGCTTCGTAGGTACAACAGATACGCAGTATTTT. This chain uses TRBV11-2 with TRBJ2-3; D gene uncertain. The CDR3 runs 14 residues. V lost 3 bases, J lost 3 bases, and 10 bases lay in between. Germline V gene lookup returns CDR1 SGHAT and CDR2 FQNNGV.

This clonotype turned up a few times. The chain links TRBV7-9 to TRBJ2-3; D remains unclear. The V end was cut by 4 bases, the J end by 5 bases, with 10 bases between. The CDR3 has 13 residues. The V gene's germline CDR1 is SEHNR and CDR2 FQNEAQ (reference sequence). CDR3 residues: CASSSELGDTQYF. The DNA of the CDR3 is TGTGCCAGCAGCTCCGAATTGGGAGATACGCAGTATTTT. Variable domain in full (rest from reference TRBV7-9 and TRBJ2-3): DTGVSQNPRHKITKRGQNVTFRCDPISEHNRLYWYRQTLGQGPEFLTYFQNEAQLEKSRLLSDRFSAERPKGSFSTLEIQRTEQGDSAMYLCASSSELGDTQYFGPGTRLTVL.

This clonotype was detected a few times. The genes are TRBV7-3 and TRBJ2-2; D is undetermined. CDR3 size: 14 residues. The V end was cut by 4 bases, the J end by 6 bases, with 12 bases between. Germline lookup yields CDR1 SGHTA and CDR2 FQGTGA. Here the CDR3 DNA reads TGTGCCAGCAGCTCCGATGGATCAGCCGGGGAGCTGTTTTTT. Its protein is CASSSDGSAGELFF.